This TCR beta chain appears in the sequencing data of a study of blood T cells in healthy people across ages (dated by TCRdb to 2013 to 2016). As for the study more broadly: In model experiments, roughly one uniquely barcoded TCR beta cDNA molecule per two T cells was captured by template switching. Two additional independent replicas of 1 million unique cDNA reads from the same blood draw were analyzed for two donors (one aged 18 to 30 and one aged 80 or older). The donors were divided into four age groups: young (average 16 years), middle-aged (roughly 42), aged (approximately 64) and long-lived (around 87). Age-related changes in TCR beta repertoire diversity were measured in the study by deep sequencing normalized with unique cDNA molecular identifiers.

General conclusions and limits of the study: The long-lived group showed more naive CD4+ T cells, fewer expanded clones and increased TCR diversity than the aged group, suggesting age selection. The CMV infection status of donors was not known, potentially confounding age-related changes in expanded clonotypes. Estimates of total diversity based on one million sequenced T cells were regarded as lower bounds and as underestimates. The percentage of naive T cells measured by flow cytometry correlated strongly with observed TCR beta diversity. Conclusive comparison of naive and antigen-experienced compartments was prevented by the profiling of bulk unsorted PBMCs. Observed TCR beta diversity per million T cells fell roughly linearly with age, and a significant reduction was already apparent by age approximately 41.

Systemically healthy Caucasian individuals from Russia, approximately 39 in total and aged about 6 to 90 years, were included as donors. Each donor gave ten milliliters of peripheral blood, collected into EDTA-treated Vacutainer tubes. PBMCs were isolated by Ficoll-Paque density-gradient centrifugation, with at least 6.5 million obtained per sample. Trizol reagent was used to extract total RNA from the PBMCs, yielding at least 5.5 micrograms per sample. Naive CD45RAhigh/CD27high T cell percentages were measured by flow cytometry on a PBMC aliquot from every donor. Notes on this clonotype: Its antigen target is currently unknown. Base qualities are not at hand, and no much larger clone is one base apart.

Preparation of the library involved 5' RACE. TCRdb names Illumina HiSeq 2500 as the instrument used. The second PCR ran for roughly 7 to 12 cycles and used a J-beta primer mix along with a sample-barcoded 5' primer. Each TCR beta cDNA molecule received a unique molecular identifier from a template-switch 5' adaptor carrying 12 random nucleotides. At least 2.5 million CDR3-containing paired-end reads were obtained from each sample. All of the RNA was converted into first-strand cDNA using the Mint cDNA synthesis kit, with a TRBC-specific oligonucleotide serving as the primer. Following uracil-DNA glycosylase treatment, all cDNA underwent a first 18-cycle PCR with the universal primers M1SS and BC2_uni_R. Per the source publication's procedure: For normalization, 1 million high-quality reads, each with a distinct molecular identifier, were randomly selected from each sample. Instead of being binned into consensus sequences, reads that shared molecular identifiers were thrown out. MiTCR, run with a Q25 quality threshold and the strictest error-elimination algorithm, handled CDR3 identification, clonotype clustering and error correction. A nonparametric unseen species model with Euler transformation was used to estimate a lower bound on total TCR beta diversity. Through fastp at Q25 and MiXCR, TCRdb rebuilt clones from the public reads, retaining in-frame beta chains. Each entry is one CDR3 protein sequence, shown with its most common DNA and genes. The V and J calls and clone size are TCRdb's, not the authors'. In all, the sample holds 600,000 to 1,000,000 distinct CDR3 sequences, and 25% of those were seen once. The top ten clonotypes cover approximately 4% of the sample.

V and J are trimmed by 5 bases and 11 bases, and the gene matches miss 10 bases of the junction. Measured from the cysteine to the phenylalanine, the CDR3 is 14 residues long. CDR3 DNA only is kept here, 42 bases in frame from base 1. The germline V gene gives CDR1 as SGHTA and CDR2 as FQGNSA. Another study also made use of these data, one on T cells of mothers and their children. As that second study puts it: Nine systemically healthy Caucasian individuals served as donors, namely three mothers together with their six children. cDNA synthesis used all of the extracted RNA, with 1.5 ug of RNA in each 15 ul reaction. In the second PCR, sample barcodes and 2-4 random nucleotides were introduced via the M1S primer. Over 8 million TCR beta CDR3 reads were obtained for each mother, and 2.5 million to 3 million reads were obtained for each child. Thymic selection similarly shapes TCR recombination output in related and unrelated pairs, with minor effect from inherited differences. Related mother-child pairs always showed normalized repertoire overlap that was slightly higher than in unrelated mother-child pairs, though the difference was never significant. With a sensitivity of approximately 92 clones per million clonotypes, no persistent microchimeric T cell clones were detected. The study used deep NGS to compare TCR beta repertoires of mothers and children, seeking features distinguishing related mother-child pairs from unrelated individuals. The mean age was about 38 +/- 4 years for the mothers and roughly 10 +/- 4 years for the children. Libraries were sequenced on Illumina HiSeq 2000 with 100+100 nt paired-end reads after adapter ligation with NEBNext reagents. To avoid cross-contamination, the mother libraries and the child libraries were prepared a month apart and sequenced in separate runs. Between 500,000 and 2,000,000 distinct TCR beta clonotypes were identified per donor. Naive TCR beta clonotypes were estimated from low-frequency clonotypes matched to each donor's FACS-determined naive share, without sorting.

The sequence was obtained from a boy between 5 and 17 years old in good health. This receptor chain uses TRBV7-2 and TRBJ2-5; TRBD1 agrees with 11 junctional bases. Sequenced: blood. The sequenced DNA is TGTGCCAGCAGCCCGGGACAGGGGGTCCCAAAACAGTACTTC. This sequence encodes CASSPGQGVPKQYF.